This T cell receptor beta chain emerged from a study of blood T cell repertoires in COVID-19. Study context: Samples came from the United States, Italy and Spain, spanning acute and convalescent COVID-19.

The V segment lost 6 bases and the J segment 6 bases; nucleotides outside the gene matches: 6. Looked up from germline, CDR1 is MNHEY and CDR2 is SVGAGI. The CDR3 contains 15 residues. Original methodology: Reference gene primer amplification in the assay estimated nucleated cell counts. Clones were sequenced by immunoSEQ multiplex PCR, and TCRdb holds only the in-frame ones, with some missing. V and J calls and clone size are those listed in that table; D and trimming were worked out from the DNA. Of a few hundred thousand clones listed, 70% to 85% are singletons. Participants reported their clinical history, and cohort assignment relied on those reports.

Sequencing was performed on PBMCs or T cells enriched from blood (not recorded which). The chain combines TRBV6-5 with TRBJ2-3, with 13 nucleotides matching TRBD2. The source is a woman aged 55-70 years who had recovered from COVID-19. The chain's CDR3 is CASRSTLAGGDTQYF. DNA of the CDR3: TGTGCCAGCAGATCTACACTAGCGGGAGGGGATACGCAGTATTTT.